This T cell receptor (beta chain) was captured by sequencing in a study of shared clonotypes between healthy human individuals. Study-level information: Ranging from 18 to 49 in age, donors were two women and three men.

CDR1 is SGHAT, CDR2 FQNNGV, per germline. V trimming: 1 base; J trimming: 4 bases; junction bases outside the gene matches: 4. The CDR3 spans 14 residues. Worth noting for this clone: This sample also contains other DNA sequences that code for the same CDR3.

The assay was run at deep level. When replicate PCRs were run on unsorted PBMC, they used approximately 290 ng DNA, about 30,000 T cell genomes. The method was immunoSEQ multiplex PCR; TCRdb's version includes in-frame clones alone and lacks a portion of them. The data contain hundreds of thousands of clones, over 60% of them singletons. V is TRBV11-2 and J is TRBJ2-7; the match to TRBD2 covers 7 bases. This sequence was found in a woman in her 40s in good health. Some clones in this sample may be carry-over from other donors' samples. Input material: PBMCs. CDR3 protein: CASSLGQGLYEQYF. As DNA, the CDR3 is TGTGCCAGCAGCTTAGGGCAGGGACTATACGAGCAGTACTTC.